Reported below is one TCR beta chain. Its antigen target is currently unknown. Base qualities are not at hand, and no much larger clone is one base apart. The data belong to a study of cytomegalovirus exposure and HLA in healthy donors (dated by TCRdb to the late 2010s). With regard to the full study: According to an earlier analysis of 587 of the donors, about 179 million T cells yielded roughly 110 million unique TCR beta sequences and 276 Gb of sequence data. Around 320 gigabases of sequencing data and 80 million or so unique TCR sequences were included in an early release covering about 700 HLA-typed donors. Among the roughly 410 genotyped donors, under 90% belonged to the genetic ancestry cluster associated with self-reported Caucasian donors. The aim of the study was to test whether cataloging public T cell receptors could identify signatures of past pathogen exposure. The study profiled the T cell repertoires of some 610 subjects by immunosequencing and related them to cytomegalovirus serostatus. In addition to the first cohort of 666 subjects, a separate validation cohort of some 120 different subjects was used. To predict cytomegalovirus infection status, the study combined high-throughput TCR immunosequencing, statistical association of individual TCRs with disease status, and machine learning. A later analysis re-examined previously published TCR beta repertoires from over 500 donors and added high-resolution HLA genotyping to investigate patterns of TCR occurrence. Rather than using new phenotypic data, the later analysis identified candidate immune exposures from TCR beta sequences and from how often those sequences occurred across donors. An earlier analysis of 587 of the donors used high-throughput TCR beta sequencing to judge whether each TCR beta V gene segment behaved as functional or pseudogenic. Donor age, sex, ethnicity and CMV serostatus were compiled alongside the repertoire data. Genome-wide SNP genotypes for about 65% of the roughly 670 donors were used in a later genetic analysis, which treated that subset as a discovery cohort. All discovery cohort repertoires had been generated using a single sequencing platform. Both class I and class II loci were covered by HLA typing, at four-digit resolution. Typing coverage varied by locus: 629-630 donors for A, B, C, DRB1 and DQB1; some 520 for DQA1; more than 600 for DPA1; more than 450 for DPB1. Several DR-DQ haplotypes were treated as single units for association and clustering because of strong linkage in the cohort. On average, around 230,000 unique TCR beta nucleotide sequences were sequenced per donor among about 400 genotyped donors of the cohort, with approximately 18% of those sequences being non-productive. The research as a whole found: While some public TCRs were present in many individuals, most TCR sequences turned up only very rarely across donors. In vitro tests confirmed that a few of the cytomegalovirus-associated TCR beta chains recognize cytomegalovirus antigens. In a later analysis, TCR association rates were found to vary across HLA loci, with the most associated TCRs seen for DRB1 alleles and the fewest for HLA-C alleles. The classifier was reported to diagnose cytomegalovirus status with high specificity and sensitivity in both the original and validation cohorts. According to a later analysis, most CMV-associated TCR beta chains appeared to be HLA-restricted, and the HLA associations seemed to be driven largely by CMV exposure. The sequencing pipeline was judged likely to have produced a cluster of highly shared sequence variants as a technical artifact. The authors suggested that the approach could potentially be generalized to other disease states and immunological phenotypes. Sequencing depth was assumed to be roughly uniform across donors in the presence/absence analyses, though that assumption may not hold. An association between a missense DCLRE1C variant and V-gene and J-gene trimming of TCR beta chains was found in a later genetic analysis and replicated in an independent cohort. Because the 87-base-pair reads could not distinguish some IMGT-functional V segments, including TRBV6-2 and TRBV6-3, those segments were excluded. When HLA alleles, especially DR and DQ, strongly co-occurred, attributing TCR associations to individual alleles was difficult. Only TCR beta chains were sequenced in this cohort, and the absence of alpha or paired-chain data limited detectable features. The study listed approximately 160 TCR beta chains as associated with cytomegalovirus. Broadly in line with IMGT annotations, most TCR beta V segments showed up in productive rearrangements about 87% or about 30% of the time in an earlier analysis of some 590 of the donors. In a later analysis, HLA-associated TCR beta chains were found to be more clonally expanded and to have lower generation probabilities than equally common non-associated chains. A further reported finding was that TCR beta sequences accurately predicted the HLA-A and HLA-B alleles for most subjects in the first cohort. Because HLA typing was unavailable for some donors at each locus, only the typed subset was used in association tests. According to a later analysis, parvovirus B19, influenza, CMV and Epstein-Barr virus appeared linked to several top co-occurrence clusters. CMV serostatus was the only immune exposure information available for the cohort. Fewer than 20 rarely observed V segments, including chromosome 9 orphons, were excluded from the earlier analysis of just under 600 of the donors because counts were too low. In a later analysis, some 18,000 TCR beta sequences were associated with specific HLA alleles at a false discovery rate of 0.05. Correlated functional status among segregating V segments might be attributable to linkage disequilibrium, but an unknown experimental factor could not be ruled out. Compared with the roughly 600-donor mean, donors in an Asian-associated ancestry cluster had fewer N-insertions in productive TCRs, according to a later genetic analysis.

V loses 0 bases, J loses 1 base, and the germline ends lie 10 bases apart. According to the germline V gene, CDR1 reads SGHRS and CDR2 reads YFSETQ. The CDR3 measures 15 amino acids from cysteine to phenylalanine. Of the read, only the CDR3 DNA is kept; its 45 bases are in frame from base 1. Library construction relied on the immunoSEQ multiplex PCR assay. For the multiplex PCR, a mixture combining 60 forward primers for TCR Vbeta segments and 13 reverse primers for TCR Jbeta segments was used. The CDR3 region of rearranged TCR beta genes was amplified from genomic DNA with a multiplex PCR assay. The amplified TCR beta libraries were sequenced on the Illumina HiSeq System as 87-base-pair reads. In the authors' own workflow: Across the 670 or so repertoires, a later analysis counted 80 million or so unique TCR beta chains, roughly 11 million of which were shared by at least two donors. Raw reads were error-corrected and collapsed into unique sequences by a nearest-neighbor algorithm in which closely related sequences were merged to remove PCR and sequencing errors. Alignment of CDR3 sequences to IMGT reference sequences was used to assign V, D and J gene segments. For a sequence to be retained, a match of at least six nucleotides was required to both a V gene segment and a J gene segment. A rearrangement counted as productive if the CDR3 had no stop codons and remained in frame with V and J, and every other rearrangement counted as non-productive. CDR3 was defined according to IMGT convention as the region running from the second conserved V-encoded cysteine to the conserved J-encoded phenylalanine. The earlier analysis of about 590 of the donors excluded sequences that lacked an unambiguous match to a single V gene segment. An earlier analysis of about 600 of the donors called V segments functional above 56.7% productive rearrangements and segregating when the between-donor standard deviation exceeded 5%. A statistical classification framework was built to diagnose cytomegalovirus status from the catalog of TCR beta chain sequences. V and J gene assignment, in a later analysis, came from comparing TCR nucleotide sequences with IMGT/GENE-DB human TR gene sequences. The TCRdist pipeline was used in a later analysis to assign CDR3 sequences and most-parsimonious VDJ recombination scenarios. In a later analysis, every TCR beta chain was defined by the combination of its CDR3 amino acid sequence and its V-gene family, and reads without a unique V-gene family were dropped. To address suspected cross-contamination and a sequencing artifact, a later analysis removed under 600 highly shared, low-generation-probability nucleotide sequences. In a later analysis, a clonal expansion index for each public chain was calculated from normalized within-repertoire ranks of inferred template counts. In a later analysis, generation probabilities were computed using a VDJ recombination model fitted to out-of-frame rearrangements, and the results were checked against IGoR. A later analysis scored TCR-TCR, TCR-HLA and TCR-CMV co-occurrence with hypergeometric tests, applying a repertoire-size bias correction to TCR pairs. A later analysis estimated false discovery rates by permuting HLA or CMV assignments 20 times. A later analysis grouped co-occurring TCRs with DBSCAN, adding TCRdist sequence similarity when clustering within HLA-allele-positive subsets. Co-occurrence clustering excluded repertoires with fewer than 30,000 or more than 120,000 public chains, plus five with anomalous nucleotide sharing. TCRdb re-hosts the immuneACCESS table, in-frame sequences only. Its copies lack some clones; in the studies checked, an unresolved V gene accounts for under half of them, and the cause for the rest is not known. Clone size and V and J calls were adopted from that table, with D and trimming inferred from the DNA. The table for this sample lists around 120,000 clones; roughly 70% of them were counted only once. The ten most abundant clones make up roughly a tenth of the sample.

The cohort comprised some 730 healthy bone marrow donors. At the time of sampling, every cohort member was nominally healthy, though immune exposures that went unrecorded were likely present. The donor was CMV seropositive and belonged to the group of more than 250 seropositive cohort members. A peripheral blood sample was provided by each donor, and peripheral blood mononuclear cells were used for TCR beta sequencing. Genomic DNA was extracted from the blood cell samples with the Qiagen DNeasy Blood Extraction Kit. The chain couples TRBV5-1 to TRBJ1-1; D gene: possibly TRBD1, on 5 matching bases. The TCR was taken from a man aged 35 to 55 in good health and CMV-seropositive. Sample: PBMCs. The CDR3 in this case is CASSLVRGPNTEAFF. DNA sequence: TGCGCCAGCAGCTTGGTTAGGGGCCCGAACACTGAAGCTTTCTTT.